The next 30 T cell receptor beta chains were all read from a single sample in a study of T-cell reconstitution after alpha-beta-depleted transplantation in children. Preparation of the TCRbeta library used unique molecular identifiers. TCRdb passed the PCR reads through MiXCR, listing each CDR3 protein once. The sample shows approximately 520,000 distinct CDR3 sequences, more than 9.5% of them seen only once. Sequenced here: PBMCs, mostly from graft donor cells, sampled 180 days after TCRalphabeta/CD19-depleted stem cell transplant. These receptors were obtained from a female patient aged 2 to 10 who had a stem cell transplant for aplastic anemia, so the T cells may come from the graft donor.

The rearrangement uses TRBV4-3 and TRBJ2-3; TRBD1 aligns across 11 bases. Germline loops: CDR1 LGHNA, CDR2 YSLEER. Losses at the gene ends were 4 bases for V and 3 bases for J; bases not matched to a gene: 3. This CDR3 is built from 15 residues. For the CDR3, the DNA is TGCGCCAGCAGCCGGACAGGGGGCGAGACAGATACGCAGTATTTT. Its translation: CASSRTGGETDTQYF.

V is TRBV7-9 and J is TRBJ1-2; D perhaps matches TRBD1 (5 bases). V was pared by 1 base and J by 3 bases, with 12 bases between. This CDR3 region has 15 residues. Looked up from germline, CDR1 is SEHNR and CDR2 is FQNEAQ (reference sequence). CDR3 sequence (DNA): TGTGCCAGCAGCTTAGACAGGCCGACCTACTATGGCTACACCTTC. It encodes CASSLDRPTYYGYTF.

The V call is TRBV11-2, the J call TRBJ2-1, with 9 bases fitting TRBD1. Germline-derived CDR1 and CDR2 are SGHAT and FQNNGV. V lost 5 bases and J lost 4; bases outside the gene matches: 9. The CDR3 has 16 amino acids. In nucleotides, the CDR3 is TGTGCCAGCAGCCAGGGGGGGACAGGGACATACAATGAGCAGTTCTTC. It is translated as CASSQGGTGTYNEQFF.

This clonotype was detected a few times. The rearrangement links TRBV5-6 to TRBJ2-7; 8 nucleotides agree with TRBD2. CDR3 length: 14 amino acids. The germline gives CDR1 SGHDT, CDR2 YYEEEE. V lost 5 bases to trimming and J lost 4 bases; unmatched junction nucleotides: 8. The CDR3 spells CASSPLRGRYEQYF. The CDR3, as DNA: TGTGCCAGCAGTCCACTTCGCGGGAGGTACGAGCAGTACTTC. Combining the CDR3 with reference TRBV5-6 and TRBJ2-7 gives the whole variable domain DAGVTQSPTHLIKTRGQQVTLRCSPKSGHDTVSWYQQALGQGPQFIFQYYEEEERQRGNFPDRFSGHQFPNYSSELNVNALLLGDSALYLCASSPLRGRYEQYFGPGTRLTVT.

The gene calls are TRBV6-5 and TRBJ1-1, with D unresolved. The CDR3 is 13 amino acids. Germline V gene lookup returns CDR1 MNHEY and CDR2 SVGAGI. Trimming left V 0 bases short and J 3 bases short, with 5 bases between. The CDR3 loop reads CASSYSKYTEAFF. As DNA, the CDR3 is TGTGCCAGCAGTTACTCGAAATACACTGAAGCTTTCTTT.

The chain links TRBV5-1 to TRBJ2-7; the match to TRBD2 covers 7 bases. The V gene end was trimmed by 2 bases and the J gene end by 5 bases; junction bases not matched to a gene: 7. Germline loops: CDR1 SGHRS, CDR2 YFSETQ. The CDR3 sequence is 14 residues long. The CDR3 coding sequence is TGCGCCAGCAGCTTTGGGGGGGTAGTCGACGAGCAGTACGTC. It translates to CASSFGGVVDEQYV.

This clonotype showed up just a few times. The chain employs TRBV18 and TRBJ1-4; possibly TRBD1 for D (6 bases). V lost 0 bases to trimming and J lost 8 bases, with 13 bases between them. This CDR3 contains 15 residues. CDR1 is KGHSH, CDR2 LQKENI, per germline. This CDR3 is CASSPPGARLEKLFF. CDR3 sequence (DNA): TGTGCCAGCTCACCACCGGGGGCGCGACTCGAAAAACTGTTTTTT.

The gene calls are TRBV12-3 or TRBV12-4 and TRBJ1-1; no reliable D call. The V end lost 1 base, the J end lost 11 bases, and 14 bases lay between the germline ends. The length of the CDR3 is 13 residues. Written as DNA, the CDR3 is TGTGCCAGCAGTTTAGGAATTCTTAACGGGGCTTTCTTT. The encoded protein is CASSLGILNGAFF.

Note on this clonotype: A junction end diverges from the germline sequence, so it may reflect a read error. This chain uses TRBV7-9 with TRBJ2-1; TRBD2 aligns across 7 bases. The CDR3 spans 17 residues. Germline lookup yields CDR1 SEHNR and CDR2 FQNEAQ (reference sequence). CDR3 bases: TGTGCCAGCAGCCCATTCCGAGCGGGGCCCTCCTACAATGAGCATTTCTTC. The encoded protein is CASSPFRAGPSYNEHFF.

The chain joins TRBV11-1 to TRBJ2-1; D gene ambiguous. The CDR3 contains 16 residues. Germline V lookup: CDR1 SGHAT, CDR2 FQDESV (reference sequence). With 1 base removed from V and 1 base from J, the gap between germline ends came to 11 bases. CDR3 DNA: TGTGCCAGCAGCTTAGACCCAGCGTTGTCCTACAATGAGCAGTTCTTC. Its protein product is CASSLDPALSYNEQFF.

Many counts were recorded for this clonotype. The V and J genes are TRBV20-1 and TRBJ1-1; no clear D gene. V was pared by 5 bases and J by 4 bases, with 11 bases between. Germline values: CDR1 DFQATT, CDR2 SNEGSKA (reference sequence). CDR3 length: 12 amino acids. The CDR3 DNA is TGCAGTGCTCGGAAGTGGGGCACTGAAGCTTTCTTT. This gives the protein CSARKWGTEAFF.

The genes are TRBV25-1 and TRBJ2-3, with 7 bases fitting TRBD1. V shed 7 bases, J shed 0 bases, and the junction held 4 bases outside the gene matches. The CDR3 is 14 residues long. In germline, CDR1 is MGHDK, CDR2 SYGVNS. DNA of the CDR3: TGTGCCAGCACCGGGACAGCAAGCACAGATACGCAGTATTTT. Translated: CASTGTASTDTQYF. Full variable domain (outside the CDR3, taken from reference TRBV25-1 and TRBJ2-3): EADIYQTPRYLVIGTGKKITLECSQTMGHDKMYWYQQDPGMELHLIHYSYGVNSTEKGDLSSESTVSRIRTEHFPLTLESARPSHTSQYLCASTGTASTDTQYFGPGTRLTVL.

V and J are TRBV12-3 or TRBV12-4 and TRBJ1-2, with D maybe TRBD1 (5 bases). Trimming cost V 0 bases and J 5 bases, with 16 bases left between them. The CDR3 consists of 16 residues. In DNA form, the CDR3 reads TGTGCCAGCAGTTTAGCTGTAATCAGGGATTGGTATGGCTACACCTTC. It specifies CASSLAVIRDWYGYTF.

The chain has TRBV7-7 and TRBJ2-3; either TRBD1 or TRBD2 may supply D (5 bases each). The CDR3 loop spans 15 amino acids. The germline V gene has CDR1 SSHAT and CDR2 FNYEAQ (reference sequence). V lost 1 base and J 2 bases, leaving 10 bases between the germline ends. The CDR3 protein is CASSLGGSTTDTQYF. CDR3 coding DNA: TGTGCCAGCAGCTTAGGGGGGTCGACCACAGATACGCAGTATTTT.

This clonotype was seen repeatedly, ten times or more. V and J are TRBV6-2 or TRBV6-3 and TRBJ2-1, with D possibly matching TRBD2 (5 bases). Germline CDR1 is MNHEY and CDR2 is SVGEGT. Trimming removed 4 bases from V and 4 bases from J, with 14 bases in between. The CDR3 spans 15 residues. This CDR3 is CASSWLRAVYNEQFF. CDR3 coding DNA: TGTGCCAGCAGTTGGCTAAGAGCGGTATACAATGAGCAGTTCTTC.

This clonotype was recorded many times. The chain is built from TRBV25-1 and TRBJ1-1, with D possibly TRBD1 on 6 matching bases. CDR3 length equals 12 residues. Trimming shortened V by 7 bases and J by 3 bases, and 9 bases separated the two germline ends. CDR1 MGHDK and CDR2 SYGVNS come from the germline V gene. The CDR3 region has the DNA TGTGCCAGCATAGCAGGGGACACTGAAGCTTTCTTT. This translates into CASIAGDTEAFF.

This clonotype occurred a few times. This CDR3 reads CSARTSGYEQYV. CDR3 in DNA: TGCAGTGCTCGGACTAGCGGCTACGAGCAGTACGTC. J is TRBJ2-7 and V is TRBV20-1, with 10 bases that match TRBD2. CDR3 length: 12 amino acids. Trimming took 5 bases from V and 3 from J; bases not matched to a gene: 1. Germline CDR1 DFQATT, CDR2 SNEGSKA (reference sequence).

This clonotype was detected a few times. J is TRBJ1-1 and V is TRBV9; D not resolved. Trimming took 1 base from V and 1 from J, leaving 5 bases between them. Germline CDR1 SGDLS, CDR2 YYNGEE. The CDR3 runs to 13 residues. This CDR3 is CASSVRGNTEAFF. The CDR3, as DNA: TGTGCCAGCAGCGTACGGGGGAACACTGAAGCTTTCTTT. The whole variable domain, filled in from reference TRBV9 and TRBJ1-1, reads DSGVTQTPKHLITATGQRVTLRCSPRSGDLSVYWYQQSLDQGLQFLIQYYNGEERAKGNILERFSAQQFPDLHSELNLSSLELGDSALYFCASSVRGNTEAFFGQGTRLTVV.

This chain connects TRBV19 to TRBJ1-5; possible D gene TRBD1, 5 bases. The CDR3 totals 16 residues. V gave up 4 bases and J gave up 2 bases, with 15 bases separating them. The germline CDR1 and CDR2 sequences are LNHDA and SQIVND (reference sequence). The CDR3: CASSTDGLGRNQPQHF. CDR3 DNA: TGTGCCAGTAGTACGGACGGGCTGGGACGCAATCAGCCCCAGCATTTT.

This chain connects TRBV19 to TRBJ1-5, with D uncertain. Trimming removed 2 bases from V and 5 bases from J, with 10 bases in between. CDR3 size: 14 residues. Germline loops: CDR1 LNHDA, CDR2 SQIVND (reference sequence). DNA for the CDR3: TGTGCCAGTAGTATAAGGCCCCTTTATCAGCCCCAGCATTTT. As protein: CASSIRPLYQPQHF.

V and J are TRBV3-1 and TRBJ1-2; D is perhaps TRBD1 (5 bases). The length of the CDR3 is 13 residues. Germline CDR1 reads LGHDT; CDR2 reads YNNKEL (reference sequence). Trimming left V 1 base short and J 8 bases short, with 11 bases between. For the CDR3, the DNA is TGTGCCAGCAGCCAAGGAAGGGGCAGCGGCTACACCTTC. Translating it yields CASSQGRGSGYTF.

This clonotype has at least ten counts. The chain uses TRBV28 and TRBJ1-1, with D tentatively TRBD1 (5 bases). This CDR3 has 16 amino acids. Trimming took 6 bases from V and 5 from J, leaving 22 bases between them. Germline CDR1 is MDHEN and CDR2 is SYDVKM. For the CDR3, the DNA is TGTGCCAGCAGCCTAAGGCCCCTCGGGGGATGGACTGAAGCTTTCTTT. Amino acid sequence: CASSLRPLGGWTEAFF.

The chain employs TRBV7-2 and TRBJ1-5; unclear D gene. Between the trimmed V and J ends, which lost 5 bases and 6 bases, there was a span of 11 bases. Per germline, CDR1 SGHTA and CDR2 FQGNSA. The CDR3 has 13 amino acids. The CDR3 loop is CASSPLIRQPQHF. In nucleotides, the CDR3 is TGTGCCAGCAGCCCCCTTATACGTCAGCCCCAGCATTTT.

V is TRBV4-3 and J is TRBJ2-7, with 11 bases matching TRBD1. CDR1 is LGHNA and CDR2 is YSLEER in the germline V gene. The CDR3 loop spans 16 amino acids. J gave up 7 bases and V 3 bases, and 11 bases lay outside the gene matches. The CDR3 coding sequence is TGCGCCAGCAGCCAGTTACCAGGACAGGGGGCGAGGGAGCAGTACTTC. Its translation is CASSQLPGQGAREQYF.

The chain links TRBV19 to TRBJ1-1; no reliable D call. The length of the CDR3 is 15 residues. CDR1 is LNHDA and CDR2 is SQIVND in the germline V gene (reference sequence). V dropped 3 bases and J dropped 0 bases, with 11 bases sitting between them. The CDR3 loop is CASSMERGMNTEAFF. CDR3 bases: TGTGCCAGTAGTATGGAGCGAGGAATGAACACTGAAGCTTTCTTT.

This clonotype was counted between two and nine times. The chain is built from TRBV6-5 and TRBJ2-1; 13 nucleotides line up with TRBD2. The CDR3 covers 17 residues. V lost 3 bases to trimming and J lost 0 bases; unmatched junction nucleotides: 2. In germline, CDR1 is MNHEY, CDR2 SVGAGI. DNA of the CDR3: TGTGCCAGCAGTTATAGGACTAGCGGGAGCTCCTACAATGAGCAGTTCTTC. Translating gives CASSYRTSGSSYNEQFF.

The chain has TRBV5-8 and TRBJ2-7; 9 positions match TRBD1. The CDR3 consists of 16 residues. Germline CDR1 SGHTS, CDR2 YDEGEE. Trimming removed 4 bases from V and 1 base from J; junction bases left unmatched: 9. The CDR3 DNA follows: TGTGCCAGCAGCGCGAGGCTGACAGGGGGATCCTACGAGCAGTACTTC. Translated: CASSARLTGGSYEQYF.

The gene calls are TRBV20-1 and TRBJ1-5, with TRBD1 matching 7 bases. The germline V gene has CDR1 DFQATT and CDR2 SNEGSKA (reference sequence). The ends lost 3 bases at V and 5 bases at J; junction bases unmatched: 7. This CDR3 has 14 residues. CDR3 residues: CSARTGWADQPQHF. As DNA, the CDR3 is TGCAGTGCTAGGACAGGGTGGGCGGATCAGCCCCAGCATTTT.

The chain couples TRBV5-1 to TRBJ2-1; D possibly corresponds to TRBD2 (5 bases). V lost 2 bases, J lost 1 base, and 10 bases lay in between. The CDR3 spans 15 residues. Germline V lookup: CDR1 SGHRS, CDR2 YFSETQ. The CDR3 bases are TGCGCCAGCAGCTTTGTCGGGGAATCCTACAATGAGCAGTTCTTC. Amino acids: CASSFVGESYNEQFF. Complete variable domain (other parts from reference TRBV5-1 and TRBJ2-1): KAGVTQTPRYLIKTRGQQVTLSCSPISGHRSVSWYQQTPGQGLQFLFEYFSETQRNKGNFPGRFSGRQFSNSRSEMNVSTLELGDSALYLCASSFVGESYNEQFFGPGTRLTVL.

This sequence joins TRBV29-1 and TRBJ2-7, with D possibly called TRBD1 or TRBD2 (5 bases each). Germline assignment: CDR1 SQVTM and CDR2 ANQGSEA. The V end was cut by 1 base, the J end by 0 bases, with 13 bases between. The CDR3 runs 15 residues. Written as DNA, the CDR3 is TGCAGCGTTGAAGTGGGGGTCGACCTCTCCTACGAGCAGTACTTC. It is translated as CSVEVGVDLSYEQYF.